These 28 T cell receptor beta chains share one sample of origin, sequenced in a study of neurological immune-mediated disorders. TCRdb re-called the 5' RACE reads with MiXCR, one entry per CDR3 protein. The data show about 46,000 distinct CDR3 sequences, about 2% seen once. The sequencing sample was made of PBMCs. These receptors all stem from a woman aged 40 to 50 with multiple sclerosis.

This clonotype appeared many times. The chain joins TRBV7-2 to TRBJ2-1; D call uncertain. The V and J ends lost 0 bases and 2 bases respectively, with 11 bases between them. CDR1 SGHTA and CDR2 FQGNSA come from the germline V gene. The CDR3 sequence is 16 residues long. CDR3 DNA sequence: TGTGCCAGCAGCTTAGCCAACCAGTACCCCTACAATGAGCAGTTCTTC. Protein: CASSLANQYPYNEQFF. The variable domain in full, completed from reference TRBV7-2 and TRBJ2-1, reads GAGVSQSPSNKVTEKGKDVELRCDPISGHTALYWYRQSLGQGLEFLIYFQGNSAPDKSGLPSDRFSAERTGGSVSTLTIQRTQQEDSAVYLCASSLANQYPYNEQFFGPGTRLTVL.

There are many counts of this clonotype. The chain joins TRBV20-1 to TRBJ2-5, with D possibly TRBD2 on 5 matching bases. Germline V CDR1 and CDR2: DFQATT, SNEGSKA (reference sequence). Trimming took 7 bases from V and 10 from J, leaving 22 bases between them. This CDR3 contains 13 residues. The CDR3 DNA sequence: TGCAGTGTCTCGGGAAGGGAGATAGGTGACCAGTACTTC. Its protein is CSVSGREIGDQYF.

The chain uses TRBV10-3 and TRBJ2-1; 8 positions match TRBD1. This CDR3 is 15 amino acids long. CDR1 is ENHRY and CDR2 is SYGVKD in the germline V gene. With V trimmed by 6 bases and J by 6 bases, 10 bases remained unmatched. CDR3 residues: CAIRPQGDSFNEQFF. Here the CDR3 DNA reads TGTGCCATCAGGCCACAGGGGGATTCTTTCAATGAGCAGTTCTTC.

This clonotype was detected many times. The chain combines TRBV5-1 with TRBJ1-4, with 8 bases lining up with TRBD1. Germline CDR1 SGHRS, CDR2 YFSETQ. CDR3 size: 15 residues. The ends lost 4 bases at V and 7 bases at J; junction bases unmatched: 9. CDR3 DNA: TGCGCCAGCAGCCCCGGACAGGGCGACTCTGAAAAACTGTTTTTT. As protein: CASSPGQGDSEKLFF.

This clonotype has a handful of counts. A much larger clone is a single base away; this may be a read error. The J gene is TRBJ2-3, the V gene TRBV3-1; the D is unclear. Germline CDR1 is LGHDT and CDR2 is YNNKEL (reference sequence). The CDR3 covers 11 residues. In nucleotides, the CDR3 is TGTGACAGCAGCCAAGGAGATACGCAGTATTTT. Its translation is CDSSQGDTQYF.

This clonotype is deemed medium-sized. For the CDR3, the DNA is TGTGCCAGCAGCGAAGAAACCGGGGAGCTGTTTTTT. Translated, it gives CASSEETGELFF. The chain recombines TRBV9 with TRBJ2-2; D unclear. Deletions cut 3 bases from V and 5 bases from J, with 5 bases between. CDR3 length: 12 residues. From germline, CDR1 is SGDLS and CDR2 YYNGEE.

Many counts were recorded for this clonotype. The chain joins TRBV15 to TRBJ1-2; the D is unclear. V lost 0 bases to trimming and J lost 7 bases, with 12 bases between them. Germline-derived CDR1 and CDR2 are LNHNV and YYDKDF (reference sequence). The CDR3 consists of 14 residues. The CDR3 region has the DNA TGTGCCACCAGCAGAGAAAGTATAGGGAGTGGCTACACCTTC. As protein: CATSRESIGSGYTF.

V usage is TRBV5-5 and J usage is TRBJ2-1; D is unclear. The CDR3 spans 11 residues. CDR1 SGHKS and CDR2 YYEKEE come from the germline V gene (reference sequence). V gave up 0 bases and J gave up 10 bases, with 5 bases separating them. The CDR3, as DNA: TGTGCCAGCAGCTTGGTGTCAGAGCAGTTCTTC. This encodes CASSLVSEQFF.

This clonotype showed up many times. V and J are TRBV20-1 and TRBJ1-6; D is perhaps TRBD1 (6 bases). V shed 6 bases and J shed 10 bases, with 19 bases lying between them. In germline, CDR1 is DFQATT, CDR2 SNEGSKA (reference sequence). The CDR3 is made up of 14 amino acids. The CDR3 DNA follows: TGCAGTGCCCCTGACTTCCAGGGGTTGTCACCCCTCCACTTT. It is translated as CSAPDFQGLSPLHF.

This clonotype was recorded many times. This sequence joins TRBV5-4 and TRBJ2-3; D possibly uses TRBD1 or TRBD2 (5 bases each). With 3 bases removed from V and 2 bases from J, the gap between germline ends came to 13 bases. Germline assignment: CDR1 SGHNT and CDR2 YYREEE (reference sequence). The CDR3 has 15 amino acids. CDR3 protein: CASSYRDQLTDTQYF. The CDR3 nucleotides read TGTGCCAGCAGCTACCGGGACCAGCTCACAGATACGCAGTATTTT.

This clonotype was recorded at least ten times. The chain is built from TRBV5-6 and TRBJ1-6; D uncertain. Per the germline V gene, CDR1 is SGHDT and CDR2 is YYEEEE. The CDR3 contains 11 residues. V lost 1 base, J lost 12 bases, and 5 bases lay in between. The CDR3 DNA is TGTGCCAGCAGCTTGAGCGGACCCCTCCACTTT. Translation: CASSLSGPLHF. Together with reference TRBV5-6 and TRBJ1-6, the CDR3 gives the full variable domain: DAGVTQSPTHLIKTRGQQVTLRCSPKSGHDTVSWYQQALGQGPQFIFQYYEEEERQRGNFPDRFSGHQFPNYSSELNVNALLLGDSALYLCASSLSGPLHFGNGTRLTVT.

This clonotype has a count of ten or more. The V call is TRBV5-1, the J call TRBJ2-1; D is perhaps TRBD1 (6 bases). The CDR3 contains 13 residues. Trimming took 2 bases from V and 6 from J, leaving 9 bases between them. CDR1 and CDR2 (germline): SGHRS, YFSETQ. The CDR3 loop is CASSFRQANEQFF. DNA of the CDR3: TGCGCCAGCAGCTTTCGACAGGCCAATGAGCAGTTCTTC.

This clonotype was seen many times. This chain joins TRBV6-5 and TRBJ1-1; D call uncertain. The CDR3 runs 12 residues. Trimming shortened V by 4 bases and J by 4 bases, and 7 bases separated the two germline ends. In germline, CDR1 is MNHEY, CDR2 SVGAGI. CDR3 nucleotide sequence: TGTGCCAGCAGTTCTCCCGGCACTGAAGCTTTCTTT. This codes for CASSSPGTEAFF.

This clonotype came up a few times. No conserved phenylalanine or tryptophan is present at the end of the CDR3, so a read error is the likely explanation. This sequence joins TRBV6-5 and TRBJ2-5; D may match TRBD1 or TRBD2 (5 bases each). The CDR3 consists of 14 residues. Trimming took 0 bases from V and 3 from J, leaving 8 bases between them. Germline assignment: CDR1 MNHEY and CDR2 SVGAGI. DNA of the CDR3: TGTGCCAGCAGTTACTCGAGGGGCAAAGAGACCCAGTACAAC. It encodes CASSYSRGKETQYN.

This clonotype was recorded at least ten times. This chain uses TRBV5-5 with TRBJ2-7; TRBD1 aligns across 7 bases. Germline values: CDR1 SGHKS, CDR2 YYEKEE (reference sequence). The CDR3 consists of 14 residues. The trim removed 3 bases at V and 2 bases at J, leaving 5 bases unmatched. This CDR3 is CASSSGQITYEQYF. In DNA, the CDR3 is TGTGCCAGCAGCTCGGGACAGATAACCTACGAGCAGTACTTC.

For this clonotype: A clone one base away is much larger, so this may be a read error. The chain employs TRBV6-1 and TRBJ2-2; the D gene could be TRBD1 or TRBD2 (5 bases each). This CDR3 has 15 residues. CDR1 is MNHNS and CDR2 is SASEGT in the germline V gene. CDR3 bases: TGTGCCTCCTTTAAGGACCCTAAAGTACCCGGGGCGCTGTTTTTT. It encodes CASFKDPKVPGALFF.

In this sample, this clonotype turned up a few times. With a much larger clone just one base away, this may be a read error. V is TRBV20-1 and J is TRBJ2-7; tentative D call: TRBD2 (6 bases). Germline CDR1 reads DFQATT; CDR2 reads SNEGSKA (reference sequence). The CDR3 extends over 15 amino acids. With 6 bases removed from V and 7 bases from J, the gap between germline ends came to 25 bases. The CDR3 DNA is TGCAGTGCAGGGAGGCGGGGAAACCCACCGAGGGAGCAGTACTTC. Protein product: CSAGRRGNPPREQYF.

This clonotype has ten or more counts. The V gene is TRBV2, the J gene TRBJ2-5, with D tentatively TRBD2 (6 bases). Germline CDR1 SNHLY, CDR2 FYNNEI. V lost 6 bases and J 4 bases, leaving 15 bases between the germline ends. The CDR3 is made up of 14 amino acids. Here the CDR3 reads CASSAPGAGETQYF. CDR3 nucleotides: TGTGCCAGCAGCGCGCCGGGAGCCGGAGAGACCCAGTACTTC.

In this sample, this clonotype turned up many times. For the CDR3, the DNA is TGTGCCAGCAGTGTAACGGGGGGCTCCTACAATGAGCAGTTCTTC. This encodes CASSVTGGSYNEQFF. The chain is built from TRBV25-1 and TRBJ2-1; TRBD2 matches 7 bases. V shed 4 bases, J shed 0 bases, and the junction held 3 bases outside the gene matches. In germline, CDR1 is MGHDK, CDR2 SYGVNS. There are 15 residues in the CDR3. Filled out from reference TRBV25-1 and TRBJ2-1, the complete variable domain reads EADIYQTPRYLVIGTGKKITLECSQTMGHDKMYWYQQDPGMELHLIHYSYGVNSTEKGDLSSESTVSRIRTEHFPLTLESARPSHTSQYLCASSVTGGSYNEQFFGPGTRLTVL.

This clonotype was picked up many times. The chain employs TRBV5-1 and TRBJ2-7, with D unresolved. In germline, CDR1 is SGHRS, CDR2 YFSETQ. The CDR3 has 12 residues. V shed 4 bases and J shed 0 bases, with 5 bases lying between them. CDR3 sequence: CASSQSSYEQYF. Here the CDR3 DNA reads TGCGCCAGCAGCCAGTCCTCCTACGAGCAGTACTTC.

The sample holds many counts of this clonotype. The CDR3 loop is CASSSEQGFGTEAFF. For the CDR3, the DNA is TGTGCCAGCAGCTCGGAACAGGGCTTCGGCACTGAAGCTTTCTTT. The chain employs TRBV5-5 and TRBJ1-1; a weak D match, TRBD1 (6 bases). Trimming shortened V by 3 bases and J by 4 bases, and 16 bases separated the two germline ends. Looked up from germline, CDR1 is SGHKS and CDR2 is YYEKEE (reference sequence). This CDR3 comprises 15 residues. Variable domain in full (rest from reference TRBV5-5 and TRBJ1-1): DAGVTQSPTHLIKTRGQQVTLRCSPISGHKSVSWYQQVLGQGPQFIFQYYEKEERGRGNFPDRFSARQFPNYSSELNVNALLLGDSALYLCASSSEQGFGTEAFFGQGTRLTVV.

This clonotype was detected ten times or more. The chain carries TRBV5-1 and TRBJ2-1, with 9 bases matching TRBD1. This CDR3 comprises 14 residues. The germline V gene encodes CDR1 SGHRS and CDR2 YFSETQ. The V gene end was trimmed by 2 bases and the J gene end by 9 bases; junction bases not matched to a gene: 6. CDR3 residues: CASSLTGGTGEQFF. The CDR3 bases are TGCGCCAGCAGCTTAACAGGGGGCACGGGTGAGCAGTTCTTC.

This clonotype appeared many times. The chain joins TRBV20-1 to TRBJ1-4; 10 positions match TRBD1. Per germline, CDR1 DFQATT and CDR2 SNEGSKA (reference sequence). V gave up 2 bases and J gave up 7 bases; unmatched junction bases: 13. This CDR3 has 17 residues. The CDR3 region has the DNA TGCAGTGCTAGAAGGTGGATCCGTCGGGACAGGGGTGAAAAACTGTTTTTT. Residues: CSARRWIRRDRGEKLFF.

Ten or more counts support this clonotype. The gene calls are TRBV7-2 and TRBJ2-1; D remains unclear. From germline, CDR1 is SGHTA and CDR2 FQGNSA. Trimming stripped 6 bases from V and 0 bases from J, with 12 bases between. This CDR3 is 15 amino acids long. The CDR3 loop is CASRNQKNSYNEQFF. The CDR3 nucleotides read TGTGCCAGCAGGAATCAGAAAAACTCCTACAATGAGCAGTTCTTC.

This clonotype was picked up many times. The chain has TRBV7-8 and TRBJ2-7, with TRBD1 matching 7 bases. V lost 3 bases and J lost 2; bases outside the gene matches: 4. The CDR3 has 14 residues. Per germline, CDR1 SGHVS and CDR2 FQNEAQ. The CDR3 DNA sequence: TGTGCCAGCAGCTTGGGACAGACACCCTACGAGCAGTACTTC. The encoded protein is CASSLGQTPYEQYF.

Many counts were recorded for this clonotype. The rearrangement joins TRBV6-6 to TRBJ1-2; possibly TRBD1 for D (5 bases). CDR1 and CDR2 from the germline V gene are MNHNY and SVGAGI (reference sequence). The CDR3 is made up of 14 amino acids. V dropped 0 bases and J dropped 9 bases, with 14 bases sitting between them. The CDR3 DNA follows: TGTGCCAGCAGTTACTCGGAGGGGTTTTTGAGCTACACCTTC. Encoded protein: CASSYSEGFLSYTF.

CDR3 amino acids: CASSVGGPSDTQYF. The CDR3 DNA follows: TGTGCCAGCAGCGTCGGGGGCCCTTCAGATACGCAGTATTTT. The rearrangement joins TRBV4-2 to TRBJ2-3; D could derive from TRBD1 or TRBD2 (6 bases each). This CDR3 comprises 14 residues. V dropped 5 bases and J dropped 4 bases, with 13 bases sitting between them. Germline assignment: CDR1 LGHNA and CDR2 YNFKEQ.

In this sample, this clonotype turned up many times. The chain is built from TRBV5-6 and TRBJ2-5; 13 positions match TRBD2. The junction had 7 bases not matched to a gene; V was cut back by 3 bases and J by 5 bases. The CDR3 has 16 residues. CDR1 and CDR2 from the germline V gene are SGHDT and YYEEEE. The DNA for the CDR3 is TGTGCCAGCAGCTCCTTACTAGCGGGGGGGTTGGAGACCCAGTACTTC. As protein: CASSSLLAGGLETQYF.